This is a list of T cell receptor beta chains from one sample in a study of cytotoxic CD8 clonotypes in ibrutinib-treated CLL. Sequencing used immunoSEQ multiplex PCR; TCRdb keeps in-frame clones, though not all of them. Of about 120,000 clones in the sample, under 70% were seen once. This specimen consisted of PBMCs, obtained after 24 months of ibrutinib treatment. These receptors came from a human donor with chronic lymphocytic leukemia. Each CDR3 is given with its conserved first and last residue. The order of the fields is J gene, V gene, clone size, D gene, CDR3 protein, CDR3 DNA. D genes are given only for firm matches. The size field is filled for only some rows; it gives once, few, many or a size class.

J gene: TRBJ2-6
V gene: TRBV5-8
clone size: .
D gene: TRBD1
CDR3 protein: CASSLAGQGASGANVLTF
CDR3 DNA: TGTGCCAGCAGCTTGGCCGGACAGGGTGCCTCTGGGGCCAACGTCCTGACTTTC

J gene: TRBJ2-7
V gene: TRBV7-6
clone size: .
D gene: .
CDR3 protein: CASSLDLGASYEQYF
CDR3 DNA: TGTGCCAGCAGCTTAGATTTGGGGGCTTCCTACGAGCAGTACTTC

J gene: TRBJ1-4
V gene: TRBV5-1
clone size: .
D gene: TRBD1
CDR3 protein: CASSLDQGGTEKLFF
CDR3 DNA: TGCGCCAGCAGCTTGGATCAGGGGGGGACTGAAAAACTGTTTTTT

J gene: TRBJ1-1
V gene: TRBV5-6
clone size: .
D gene: .
CDR3 protein: CASSFGGREVEAFF
CDR3 DNA: TGTGCCAGCAGCTTCGGGGGAAGAGAGGTTGAAGCTTTCTTT

J gene: TRBJ1-3
V gene: TRBV12-5
clone size: .
D gene: .
CDR3 protein: CASGHSSGNTIYF
CDR3 DNA: TGTGCTAGTGGTCATAGCTCTGGAAACACCATATATTTT

J gene: TRBJ2-3
V gene: TRBV7-9
clone size: .
D gene: .
CDR3 protein: CASSLDRSTDTQYF
CDR3 DNA: TGTGCCAGCAGCTTAGACAGAAGCACAGATACGCAGTATTTT

J gene: TRBJ2-3
V gene: TRBV5-1
clone size: few
D gene: TRBD2
CDR3 protein: CASSLAGKYTDTQYF
CDR3 DNA: TGCGCCAGCAGCTTAGCGGGGAAATACACAGATACGCAGTATTTT

J gene: TRBJ2-5
V gene: TRBV5-8
clone size: .
D gene: TRBD2
CDR3 protein: CASSLGLAGTYQETQYF
CDR3 DNA: TGTGCCAGCAGCTTGGGTCTAGCGGGGACCTACCAAGAGACCCAGTACTTC

J gene: TRBJ2-3
V gene: TRBV29-1
clone size: .
D gene: TRBD2
CDR3 protein: CSVRDGGTTDTQYF
CDR3 DNA: TGCAGCGTGCGAGACGGGGGGACCACAGATACGCAGTATTTT

J gene: TRBJ1-1
V gene: TRBV29-1
clone size: few
D gene: TRBD1
CDR3 protein: CSARGTGTAATEAFF
CDR3 DNA: TGCAGCGCTCGGGGGACAGGGACAGCGGCCACTGAAGCTTTCTTT

J gene: TRBJ2-1
V gene: TRBV6-5
clone size: .
D gene: .
CDR3 protein: CASHRAGAYEQFF
CDR3 DNA: TGTGCCAGCCACAGGGCTGGAGCCTATGAGCAGTTCTTC

J gene: TRBJ1-5
V gene: TRBV7-2
clone size: .
D gene: .
CDR3 protein: CASSLRGQPQHF
CDR3 DNA: TGTGCCAGCAGCTTAAGGGGTCAGCCCCAGCATTTT

J gene: TRBJ2-5
V gene: TRBV9
clone size: .
D gene: TRBD1
CDR3 protein: CASSQGGRSETQYF
CDR3 DNA: TGTGCCAGCAGCCAAGGGGGCCGATCGGAGACCCAGTACTTC

J gene: TRBJ2-7
V gene: TRBV30
clone size: .
D gene: .
CDR3 protein: CAWSKGYQPYEQYF
CDR3 DNA: TGTGCCTGGAGTAAAGGATACCAGCCATACGAGCAGTACTTC

J gene: TRBJ1-4
V gene: TRBV5-6
clone size: .
D gene: .
CDR3 protein: CASSLRNRGEKLFF
CDR3 DNA: TGTGCCAGCAGCTTGAGGAACCGTGGCGAAAAACTGTTTTTT

J gene: TRBJ1-2
V gene: TRBV19
clone size: .
D gene: TRBD1
CDR3 protein: CASSRGGTGYGYTF
CDR3 DNA: TGTGCCAGTAGTAGAGGGGGCACGGGCTATGGCTACACCTTC

J gene: TRBJ2-5
V gene: TRBV6-5
clone size: .
D gene: TRBD2
CDR3 protein: CASSPQRGQETQYF
CDR3 DNA: TGTGCCAGCAGTCCTCAGCGGGGGCAAGAGACCCAGTACTTC

J gene: TRBJ2-2
V gene: TRBV7-3
clone size: .
D gene: .
CDR3 protein: CASSSPEKANTGELFF
CDR3 DNA: TGTGCCAGCAGCTCCCCCGAGAAGGCGAACACCGGGGAGCTGTTTTTT

J gene: TRBJ2-7
V gene: TRBV2
clone size: .
D gene: TRBD1
CDR3 protein: CAGQGYSYEQYF
CDR3 DNA: TGTGCCGGACAGGGGTATTCCTACGAGCAGTACTTC

J gene: TRBJ2-1
V gene: TRBV20-1
clone size: few
D gene: .
CDR3 protein: CSARDYLGQFF
CDR3 DNA: TGCAGTGCTAGAGATTACCTGGGGCAGTTCTTC

J gene: TRBJ1-2
V gene: TRBV7-9
clone size: few
D gene: .
CDR3 protein: CASHRAEYGYTF
CDR3 DNA: TGTGCCAGCCATAGGGCGGAATATGGCTACACCTTC

J gene: TRBJ2-1
V gene: TRBV7-8
clone size: many
D gene: .
CDR3 protein: CASSSRTAPPYNEQFF
CDR3 DNA: TGTGCCAGCAGCTCGAGGACAGCTCCGCCCTACAATGAGCAGTTCTTC

J gene: TRBJ1-1
V gene: TRBV4-1
clone size: .
D gene: .
CDR3 protein: CASSQDRVSSWETEAFF
CDR3 DNA: TGCGCCAGCAGCCAAGATCGGGTTTCGTCTTGGGAGACTGAAGCTTTCTTT

J gene: TRBJ1-3
V gene: TRBV13
clone size: .
D gene: .
CDR3 protein: CASSLRVSGNTIYF
CDR3 DNA: TGTGCCAGCAGCTTAAGGGTCTCTGGAAACACCATATATTTT

J gene: TRBJ2-2
V gene: TRBV2
clone size: .
D gene: TRBD2
CDR3 protein: CASSGRRGANTGELFF
CDR3 DNA: TGTGCCAGCAGTGGTCGGCGGGGGGCCAACACCGGGGAGCTGTTTTTT

J gene: TRBJ2-7
V gene: TRBV6-5
clone size: few
D gene: TRBD1
CDR3 protein: CASSRGTGGSYEQYF
CDR3 DNA: TGTGCCAGCAGCCGAGGGACAGGGGGGTCCTACGAGCAGTACTTC

J gene: TRBJ2-3
V gene: TRBV11-2
clone size: many
D gene: TRBD2
CDR3 protein: CASSLGAGGLNTQYF
CDR3 DNA: TGTGCCAGCAGCTTAGGAGCGGGGGGGCTAAATACGCAGTATTTT